The next 14 T cell receptor beta chains were all read from a single sample in a study of control samples from healthy donors and cancer patients. TCRdb keeps only in-frame clones here, not all; method: immunoSEQ multiplex PCR. The table shows about 120,000 clones, with about 88% occurring only once. The sequencing sample was made of blood. These receptors were collected from a man in his late teens or twenties in good health.

V and J are TRBV7-9 and TRBJ2-7; D remains ambiguous. V gave up 1 base and J gave up 4 bases, with 8 bases separating them. The CDR3 is made up of 13 amino acids. Germline assignment: CDR1 SEHNR and CDR2 FQNEAQ (reference sequence). The CDR3 sequence: CASSLGQFYEQYF. Written as DNA, the CDR3 is TGTGCCAGCAGCTTAGGTCAGTTTTACGAGCAGTACTTC.

V is TRBV11-2 and J is TRBJ1-1, with D uncertain. CDR3 length: 13 amino acids. Germline CDR1 SGHAT, CDR2 FQNNGV. Trimming took 1 base from V and 4 from J, leaving 7 bases between them. For the CDR3, the DNA is TGTGCCAGCAGCTTAGTCGGGAGCACTGAAGCTTTCTTT. Translation: CASSLVGSTEAFF.

This chain links TRBV5-4 with TRBJ1-4, with TRBD1 matching over 9 bases. The ends lost 4 bases at V and 5 bases at J; junction bases unmatched: 6. Germline V gene sequence: CDR1 SGHNT, CDR2 YYREEE (reference sequence). CDR3 size: 15 residues. The CDR3 loop is CASSLSTGGNEKLFF. Written as DNA, the CDR3 is TGTGCCAGCAGCCTGTCGACAGGGGGGAATGAAAAACTGTTTTTT. Full variable domain (remainder filled in from reference TRBV5-4 and TRBJ1-4): ETGVTQSPTHLIKTRGQQVTLRCSSQSGHNTVSWYQQALGQGPQFIFQYYREEENGRGNFPPRFSGLQFPNYSSELNVNALELDDSALYLCASSLSTGGNEKLFFGSGTQLSVL.

V gene TRBV5-1 combines with J gene TRBJ2-5; no firm D call. This CDR3 region has 13 residues. Germline V lookup: CDR1 SGHRS, CDR2 YFSETQ. The V gene lost 3 bases and the J gene lost 5 bases, with 11 bases spanning the gap. The chain's CDR3 is CASSSDARETQYF. The CDR3 bases are TGCGCCAGCAGCTCGGACGCCAGGGAGACCCAGTACTTC.

DNA of the CDR3: TGCGCCAGCGGAACCATCCGTGGGAGAGAGCAGTTCTTC. This translates into CASGTIRGREQFF. The rearrangement links TRBV4-3 to TRBJ2-1, with D maybe TRBD2 (5 bases). Trimming pared 8 bases from V and 10 bases from J, leaving 18 bases between. Germline lookup yields CDR1 LGHNA and CDR2 YSLEER. This CDR3 has 13 residues.

This rearrangement joins TRBV2 to TRBJ1-4; tentative D call: TRBD1 (6 bases). Germline V CDR1 and CDR2: SNHLY, FYNNEI. V dropped 2 bases and J dropped 5 bases, with 9 bases sitting between them. The CDR3 covers 14 residues. The CDR3 region is CASSEQGRNEKLFF. DNA for the CDR3: TGTGCCAGCAGTGAACAGGGGCGCAATGAAAAACTGTTTTTT.

V gene TRBV6-5 combines with J gene TRBJ2-2, with D possibly being TRBD1 or TRBD2 (7 bases each). Germline loops: CDR1 MNHEY, CDR2 SVGAGI. CDR3 length: 14 amino acids. The ends were cut back, 8 bases at V and 7 bases at J, with 17 bases in the middle. As DNA, the CDR3 is TGTGCCAGCGGCGTCCTCAGGGGGGGCGGGGAGCTGTTTTTT. This gives the protein CASGVLRGGGELFF.

Comment on this clone: At the DNA level, this CDR3 is encoded by other sequences in the same sample as well. This chain uses TRBV18 with TRBJ1-2; 9 bases align to TRBD1. The CDR3 is 13 amino acids. The V gene's germline CDR1 is KGHSH and CDR2 LQKENI. After removal of 3 bases from V and 4 bases from J, the junction contained 0 bases not matched to a gene. The CDR3 DNA follows: TGTGCCAGCTCACCGGACAGGGGCTATGGCTACACCTTC. Protein: CASSPDRGYGYTF.

In this sample, this clone turned up a few times. The rearrangement uses TRBV7-3 and TRBJ1-3; TRBD1 might be the D (6 bases). The CDR3 contains 14 residues. Trimming removed 2 bases from V and 4 bases from J, with 9 bases in between. Germline V gene data show CDR1 as SGHTA and CDR2 as FQGTGA. CDR3 region: CASSLGGSGNTIYF. Here the CDR3 DNA reads TGTGCCAGCAGCTTAGGGGGCTCCGGAAACACCATATATTTT.

The chain is built from TRBV6-1 and TRBJ1-5; D unresolved. There are 15 residues in the CDR3. V was cut by 3 bases and J by 6 bases, with 15 bases left in between. Looked up from germline, CDR1 is MNHNS and CDR2 is SASEGT. DNA of the CDR3: TGTGCCAGCAGTGAGTCTTCGGGGTCGGGTCAGCCCCAGCATTTT. Amino acids: CASSESSGSGQPQHF.

The rearrangement uses TRBV14 and TRBJ1-4; no clear D. The V end lost 4 bases, the J end lost 6 bases, and 9 bases lay between the germline ends. Germline CDR1 reads SGHDN; CDR2 reads FVKESK. There are 13 residues in the CDR3. The CDR3 spells CASSRSPDEKLFF. CDR3 bases: TGTGCCAGCAGCCGCAGTCCAGATGAAAAACTGTTTTTT.

The rearrangement joins TRBV19 to TRBJ2-1; 7 bases agree with TRBD2. CDR3 length equals 15 residues. The V gene end was trimmed by 5 bases and the J gene end by 6 bases; junction bases not matched to a gene: 10. Germline V gene lookup returns CDR1 LNHDA and CDR2 SQIVND (reference sequence). The DNA of the CDR3 is TGTGCCAGTAGTGGGGCGGGAGAGGCGGGCAATGAGCAGTTCTTC. It translates to CASSGAGEAGNEQFF.

This clone was observed a single time. V is TRBV19 and J is TRBJ2-5; D is unresolved. Per germline, CDR1 LNHDA and CDR2 SQIVND (reference sequence). The CDR3 spans 13 residues. V lost 3 bases to trimming and J lost 4 bases, with 9 bases between them. This CDR3 reads CASSIISRETQYF. CDR3 DNA: TGTGCCAGTAGTATTATTAGCAGAGAGACCCAGTACTTC.

The chain carries TRBV3-1 (or the pseudogene TRBV3-2) and TRBJ2-1; tentative D call: TRBD2 (6 bases). V gave up 0 bases and J gave up 6 bases, with 12 bases separating them. Germline assignment: CDR1 LGHDT and CDR2 YNNKEL (reference sequence). This CDR3 contains 15 residues. CDR3 loop: CASSQEGLAPNEQFF. The DNA of the CDR3 is TGTGCCAGCAGCCAAGAAGGGCTAGCGCCCAATGAGCAGTTCTTC.